Below, 28 T cell receptor beta chains from the same sample are listed, as sequenced in a study of CD8 T cells in Susac syndrome (dated by TCRdb to about 2019). The library was made by the immunoSEQ multiplex PCR assay. RNA was extracted with the RNeasy kit and about 0.5 to 1 ug was reverse transcribed using random hexamers. Clones were called with MiXCR by TCRdb after fastp trimmed the public reads at Q25, and only in-frame beta chains were retained. Rows are unified per CDR3 protein, each entry keeping the most common DNA and genes. The sample data list about 130,000 distinct CDR3 sequences, and about 90% of these were observed just once. Around 0.24% of the sample is taken by the ten largest. The sample comprised CD8+ T cells from PBMCs. These receptors were collected from a human donor with multiple sclerosis.

The CDR3 here is CASSFGAGLEKLFF. CDR3 DNA: TGTGCCAGTAGTTTTGGGGCCGGACTTGAAAAACTGTTTTTT. This rearrangement joins TRBV19 to TRBJ1-4; D is possibly TRBD1 (5 bases). The CDR3 length is 14 residues. The germline CDR1 and CDR2 sequences are LNHDA and SQIVND (reference sequence). Trimming removed 5 bases from V and 7 bases from J, with 14 bases in between.

The chain employs TRBV6-2 or TRBV6-3 and TRBJ1-1, with D unclear. The CDR3 loop spans 16 amino acids. The ends were cut back, 0 bases at V and 0 bases at J, with 11 bases in the middle. Germline CDR1 and CDR2: MNHEY and SVGEGT. The CDR3 spells CASSYSGPTMNTEAFF. CDR3 DNA sequence: TGTGCCAGCAGTTACTCTGGGCCAACTATGAACACTGAAGCTTTCTTT.

The V call is TRBV5-6, the J call TRBJ1-2; D call uncertain. CDR1 and CDR2 (germline): SGHDT, YYEEEE. The germline V and J ends were trimmed by 0 bases and 9 bases, with 15 bases remaining between them. The CDR3 loop spans 14 amino acids. The CDR3 sequence is CASSLAGPLGSYTF. Written as DNA, the CDR3 is TGTGCCAGCAGCTTGGCCGGGCCCTTGGGGAGCTACACCTTC.

V is TRBV27 and J is TRBJ2-7; D might be TRBD2 (5 bases). Between the trimmed V and J ends, which lost 3 bases and 3 bases, there was a span of 12 bases. From germline, CDR1 is MNHEY and CDR2 SMNVEV (reference sequence). The CDR3 covers 14 residues. The CDR3 region is CASSLNPGFYEQYF. The CDR3 DNA is TGTGCCAGCAGTTTGAACCCGGGATTCTACGAGCAGTACTTC.

The chain has TRBV7-9 and TRBJ2-1, with D perhaps given as TRBD1 or TRBD2 (5 bases each). The length of the CDR3 is 17 residues. The ends were cut back, 4 bases at V and 3 bases at J, with 19 bases in the middle. In germline, CDR1 is SEHNR, CDR2 FQNEAQ (reference sequence). CDR3 loop: CASSSVTGPRGYNEQFF. Written as DNA, the CDR3 is TGTGCCAGCAGCTCAGTCACGGGACCAAGGGGCTACAATGAGCAGTTCTTC.

The CDR3 nucleotides read TGTGCCAGCAGCCGCCTTTCCGGGGTTTCAGATACGCAGTATTTT. Encoded protein: CASSRLSGVSDTQYF. The chain has TRBV6-5 and TRBJ2-3; possibly TRBD2 for D (5 bases). Germline-derived CDR1 and CDR2 are MNHEY and SVGAGI. Deletions cut 6 bases from V and 4 bases from J, with 17 bases between. This CDR3 comprises 15 residues.

The genes are TRBV7-8 and TRBJ2-6, with no clear D. Germline V CDR1 and CDR2: SGHVS, FQNEAQ. Trimming shortened V by 8 bases and J by 1 base, and 9 bases separated the two germline ends. There are 14 residues in the CDR3. CDR3 bases: TGTGCCAGCGGAACAACGTCTGGGGCCAACGTCCTGACTTTC. It translates to CASGTTSGANVLTF.

This chain uses TRBV19 with TRBJ2-2, with D tentatively TRBD1 (6 bases). V dropped 9 bases and J dropped 1 base, with 12 bases sitting between them. The CDR3 runs 14 residues. CDR1 is LNHDA, CDR2 SQIVND, per germline (reference sequence). The CDR3 DNA follows: TGTGCCAGCCCTAAACAGGGGAACACCGGGGAGCTGTTTTTT. Protein sequence: CASPKQGNTGELFF.

This sequence joins TRBV7-8 and TRBJ1-1, with D unresolved. Deletions cut 1 base from V and 1 base from J, with 16 bases between. The length of the CDR3 is 17 residues. Per the germline V gene, CDR1 is SGHVS and CDR2 is FQNEAQ. The CDR3 DNA sequence: TGTGCCAGCAGCTTAGATTATTCACTTTATGGGAACACTGAAGCTTTCTTT. This encodes CASSLDYSLYGNTEAFF.

The chain has TRBV15 and TRBJ1-2, with D possibly being TRBD1 (5 bases). The V gene lost 0 bases and the J gene lost 4 bases, with 12 bases spanning the gap. The CDR3 has 15 amino acids. Germline CDR1 is LNHNV and CDR2 is YYDKDF (reference sequence). This CDR3 is CATSRDLSGPYGYTF. CDR3 bases: TGTGCCACCAGCAGAGATTTATCAGGGCCCTATGGCTACACCTTC.

V and J are TRBV7-9 and TRBJ1-1; the D gene is possibly TRBD1 (5 bases). V was clipped by 4 bases and J by 1 base, with 10 bases between them. The germline CDR1 and CDR2 sequences are SEHNR and FQNEAQ (reference sequence). The CDR3 has 14 residues. CDR3 residues: CASSWGVGNTEAFF. CDR3 DNA sequence: TGTGCCAGCAGCTGGGGGGTTGGGAACACTGAAGCTTTCTTT.

The chain recombines TRBV6-5 with TRBJ2-5, with 10 positions matching TRBD2. The CDR3 consists of 19 residues. V shed 1 base, J shed 3 bases, and the junction held 14 bases outside the gene matches. Per the germline V gene, CDR1 is MNHEY and CDR2 is SVGAGI. For the CDR3, the DNA is TGTGCCAGCAGTTACTACGCGACTAGCGGGTGGGGGGATAAAGAGACCCAGTACTTC. It codes for CASSYYATSGWGDKETQYF.

The V call is TRBV6-2 or TRBV6-3, the J call TRBJ2-1; 14 nucleotides agree with TRBD2. Looked up from germline, CDR1 is MNHEY and CDR2 is SVGEGT. The CDR3 is made up of 12 amino acids. The trim removed 6 bases at V and 15 bases at J, leaving 4 bases unmatched. The CDR3 sequence is CASSWTSGRWFF. In DNA, the CDR3 is TGTGCCAGCAGCTGGACTAGCGGGAGGTGGTTCTTC.

Only one count was recorded for this clonotype. The chain combines TRBV29-1 with TRBJ2-2; tentative D call: TRBD2 (5 bases). CDR1 is SQVTM and CDR2 is ANQGSEA in the germline V gene. The CDR3 extends over 12 amino acids. V lost 8 bases to trimming and J lost 2 bases, with 9 bases between them. The CDR3 protein is CSQLDNTGELFF. The DNA for the CDR3 is TGCAGCCAACTAGACAACACCGGGGAGCTGTTTTTT.

This clonotype appeared a single time. The chain is built from TRBV5-4 and TRBJ2-7; D gene unclear. The germline V gene has CDR1 SGHNT and CDR2 YYREEE (reference sequence). This CDR3 has 15 amino acids. Trimming removed 0 bases at V and 0 bases at J, with 10 bases between. This CDR3 is CASSLGQASSYEQYF. CDR3 in DNA: TGTGCCAGCAGCTTGGGTCAGGCGAGCTCCTACGAGCAGTACTTC.

The V gene is TRBV28, the J gene TRBJ2-7; TRBD2 matches 7 bases. This CDR3 comprises 12 residues. Germline loops: CDR1 MDHEN, CDR2 SYDVKM. The V gene end was trimmed by 11 bases and the J gene end by 3 bases; junction bases not matched to a gene: 7. The CDR3 loop reads CASRTSFYEQYF. The CDR3 nucleotides read TGTGCCTCCAGGACTAGTTTCTACGAGCAGTACTTC.

The J gene is TRBJ2-3, the V gene TRBV7-9; 10 bases align to TRBD2. Germline lookup yields CDR1 SEHNR and CDR2 FQNEAQ (reference sequence). Germline trimming cut 4 bases from V and 1 base from J; bases unmatched to any gene: 5. CDR3 length: 16 amino acids. The CDR3 loop reads CASSSLAGAGTDTQYF. The CDR3 region has the DNA TGTGCCAGCAGCTCCCTAGCGGGAGCGGGCACAGATACGCAGTATTTT.

V gene TRBV4-3 combines with J gene TRBJ2-1, with D perhaps matching TRBD2 (5 bases). The CDR3 extends over 17 amino acids. CDR1 and CDR2 from the germline V gene are LGHNA and YSLEER. Trimming removed 1 base at V and 2 bases at J, with 15 bases between. This CDR3 reads CASSQGTFGEAYNEQFF. The DNA for the CDR3 is TGCGCCAGCAGCCAAGGTACTTTCGGGGAAGCCTACAATGAGCAGTTCTTC.

V usage is TRBV15 and J usage is TRBJ2-3; 9 bases agree with TRBD1. The ends lost 5 bases at V and 1 base at J; junction bases unmatched: 10. The CDR3 sequence is 17 residues long. Germline loops: CDR1 LNHNV, CDR2 YYDKDF (reference sequence). The CDR3 region has the DNA TGTGCCACCAGCTTGACTACAGGGGGCGAGGGCACAGATACGCAGTATTTT. Its protein product is CATSLTTGGEGTDTQYF.

The chain couples TRBV19 to TRBJ1-1; D remains unclear. Looked up from germline, CDR1 is LNHDA and CDR2 is SQIVND (reference sequence). V was trimmed by 3 bases and J by 3 bases, leaving 8 bases between them. The CDR3 is 13 amino acids. In nucleotides, the CDR3 is TGTGCCAGTAGTATCAGTTTAGACACTGAAGCTTTCTTT. Its translation is CASSISLDTEAFF.

The J gene is TRBJ2-7, the V gene TRBV3-1, with TRBD1 matching over 7 bases. V shed 2 bases, J shed 3 bases, and the junction held 7 bases outside the gene matches. Germline V gives CDR1 LGHDT, CDR2 YNNKEL (reference sequence). CDR3 length equals 15 residues. CDR3 protein: CASSQTPGQLYEQYF. The CDR3 nucleotides read TGTGCCAGCAGCCAAACCCCGGGACAGCTCTACGAGCAGTACTTC.

This clonotype was observed a single time. The V and J genes are TRBV27 and TRBJ1-2; the D gene is possibly TRBD1 (6 bases). Germline assignment: CDR1 MNHEY and CDR2 SMNVEV (reference sequence). Between the trimmed V and J ends, which lost 5 bases and 6 bases, there was a span of 16 bases. This CDR3 region has 14 residues. The CDR3 nucleotides read TGTGCCAGCAGTCCCGGGGGGGGCGCCCATGGCTACACCTTC. Residues: CASSPGGGAHGYTF.

The V gene is TRBV9, the J gene TRBJ2-5; TRBD2 might be the D (5 bases). Trimming took 0 bases from V and 5 from J, leaving 17 bases between them. Germline V CDR1 and CDR2: SGDLS, YYNGEE. The CDR3 is made up of 16 amino acids. CDR3 residues: CASSVATGLAEETQYF. CDR3 DNA sequence: TGTGCCAGCAGCGTAGCTACGGGCCTAGCAGAGGAGACCCAGTACTTC.

The V gene is TRBV7-2, the J gene TRBJ2-7; 12 nucleotides line up with TRBD2. Germline V gene lookup returns CDR1 SGHTA and CDR2 FQGNSA. Trimming cost V 5 bases and J 5 bases; bases outside gene matches: 7. The CDR3 contains 15 residues. The CDR3 sequence: CASSDRLAGDDEQYF. As DNA, the CDR3 is TGTGCCAGCAGCGACCGACTAGCGGGAGATGACGAGCAGTACTTC.

In nucleotides, the CDR3 is TGCAGCGTTGGAGGGACTGAAGCTTTCTTT. Amino acids: CSVGGTEAFF. The chain uses TRBV29-1 and TRBJ1-1; no firm D call. The germline V gene has CDR1 SQVTM and CDR2 ANQGSEA. The CDR3 is 10 residues long. The ends were cut back, 4 bases at V and 5 bases at J, with 5 bases in the middle.

This clonotype appeared once. J is TRBJ2-1 and V is TRBV20-1, with D possibly TRBD1 on 6 matching bases. This CDR3 is 13 amino acids long. Trimming left V 3 bases short and J 4 bases short, with 10 bases between. Germline V gives CDR1 DFQATT, CDR2 SNEGSKA (reference sequence). The CDR3 region is CSARDDRYNEQFF. The CDR3 DNA follows: TGCAGTGCTAGGGATGACAGGTACAATGAGCAGTTCTTC.

The rearrangement uses TRBV6-5 and TRBJ2-7; TRBD1 is a possible D gene (6 bases). The germline V and J ends were trimmed by 5 bases and 6 bases, with 14 bases remaining between them. Germline-derived CDR1 and CDR2 are MNHEY and SVGAGI. The CDR3 sequence is 13 residues long. As DNA, the CDR3 is TGTGCCAGCAGTCCGACAGGTCTATTCGAGCAGTACTTC. Its protein product is CASSPTGLFEQYF.

The chain is built from TRBV30 and TRBJ1-1, with D uncertain. CDR3 length equals 12 residues. In germline, CDR1 is GTSNPN, CDR2 SVGIG (reference sequence). V was shortened by 5 bases and J by 8 bases, with 15 bases between the two germline ends. The CDR3 is CAWAILDGEAFF. CDR3 DNA: TGTGCCTGGGCGATTCTTGACGGGGAAGCTTTCTTT.